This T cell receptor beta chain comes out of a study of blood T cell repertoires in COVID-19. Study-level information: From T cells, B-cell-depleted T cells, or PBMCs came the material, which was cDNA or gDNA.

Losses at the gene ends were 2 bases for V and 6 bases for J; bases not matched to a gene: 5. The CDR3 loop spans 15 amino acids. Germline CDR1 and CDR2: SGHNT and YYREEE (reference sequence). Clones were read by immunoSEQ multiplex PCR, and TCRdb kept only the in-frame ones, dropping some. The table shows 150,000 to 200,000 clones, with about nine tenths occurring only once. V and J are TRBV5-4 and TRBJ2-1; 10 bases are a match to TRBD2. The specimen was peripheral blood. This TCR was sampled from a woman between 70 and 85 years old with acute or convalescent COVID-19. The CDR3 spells CASSFASGSFNEQFF. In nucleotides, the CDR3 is TGTGCCAGCAGCTTCGCTAGCGGGAGTTTCAATGAGCAGTTCTTC.